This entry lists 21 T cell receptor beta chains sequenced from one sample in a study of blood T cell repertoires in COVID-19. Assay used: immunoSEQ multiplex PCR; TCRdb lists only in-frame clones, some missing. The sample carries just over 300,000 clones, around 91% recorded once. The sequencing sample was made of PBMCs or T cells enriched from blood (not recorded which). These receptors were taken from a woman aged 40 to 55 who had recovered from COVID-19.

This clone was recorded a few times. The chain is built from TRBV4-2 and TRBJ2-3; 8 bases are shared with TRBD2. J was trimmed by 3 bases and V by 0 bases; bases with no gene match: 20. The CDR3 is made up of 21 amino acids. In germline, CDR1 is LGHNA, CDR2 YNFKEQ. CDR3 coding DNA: TGTGCCAGCAGCCAAGATGTCAAGGTAGCGGGAAATGTGGGCGGGACAGATACGCAGTATTTT. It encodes CASSQDVKVAGNVGGTDTQYF.

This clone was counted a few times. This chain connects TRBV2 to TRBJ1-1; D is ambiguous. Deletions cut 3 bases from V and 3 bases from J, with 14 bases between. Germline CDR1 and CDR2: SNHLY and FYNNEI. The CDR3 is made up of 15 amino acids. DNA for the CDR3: TGTGCCAGCAGTGATCGGAGGACCGGGGACACTGAAGCTTTCTTT. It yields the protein CASSDRRTGDTEAFF.

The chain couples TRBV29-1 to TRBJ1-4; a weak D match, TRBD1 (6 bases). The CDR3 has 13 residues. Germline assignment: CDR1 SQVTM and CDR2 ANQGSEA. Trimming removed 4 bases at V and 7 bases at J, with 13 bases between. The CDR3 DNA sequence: TGCAGCGTTGCGCAGGGGTTTGGTGAAAAACTGTTTTTT. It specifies CSVAQGFGEKLFF. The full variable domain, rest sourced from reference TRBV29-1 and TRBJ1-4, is SAVISQKPSRDICQRGTSLTIQCQVDSQVTMMFWYRQQPGQSLTLIATANQGSEATYESGFVIDKFPISRPNLTFSTLTVSNMSPEDSSIYLCSVAQGFGEKLFFGSGTQLSVL.

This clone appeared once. The DNA of the CDR3 is TGTGCCATCAGTTGGGCAGGGGGACTCGGTAATTCACCCCTCCACTTT. Encoded protein: CAISWAGGLGNSPLHF. V is TRBV10-3 and J is TRBJ1-6, with 7 bases lining up with TRBD1. This CDR3 has 16 residues. CDR1 is ENHRY, CDR2 SYGVKD, per germline. The V and J ends lost 5 bases and 6 bases, in that order; junction bases with no gene match: 10.

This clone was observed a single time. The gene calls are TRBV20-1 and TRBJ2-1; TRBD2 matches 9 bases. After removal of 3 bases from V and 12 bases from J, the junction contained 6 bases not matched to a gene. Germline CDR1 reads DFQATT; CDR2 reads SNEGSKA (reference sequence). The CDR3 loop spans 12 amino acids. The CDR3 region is CSASSGSILQFF. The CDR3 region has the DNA TGCAGTGCTAGTAGCGGGAGTATTTTGCAGTTCTTC.

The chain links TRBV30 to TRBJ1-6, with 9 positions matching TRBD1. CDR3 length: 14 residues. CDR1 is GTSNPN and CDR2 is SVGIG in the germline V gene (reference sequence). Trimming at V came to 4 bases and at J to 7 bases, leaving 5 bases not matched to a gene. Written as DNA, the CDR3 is TGTGCCTGGACCCGGGACAGGGTGAATTCACCCCTCCACTTT. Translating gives CAWTRDRVNSPLHF.

As DNA, the CDR3 is TGTGCCTGGAGTGTTATACAGGGGCACACTGAAGCTTTCTTT. Translation: CAWSVIQGHTEAFF. The chain joins TRBV30 to TRBJ1-1; TRBD1 matches 7 bases. The CDR3 has 14 residues. The V gene's germline CDR1 is GTSNPN and CDR2 SVGIG (reference sequence). The V segment lost 0 bases and the J segment 3 bases; nucleotides outside the gene matches: 4.

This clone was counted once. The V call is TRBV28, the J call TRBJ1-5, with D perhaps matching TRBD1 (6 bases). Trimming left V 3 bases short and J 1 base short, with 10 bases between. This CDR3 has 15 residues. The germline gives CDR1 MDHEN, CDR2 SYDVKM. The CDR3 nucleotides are TGTGCCAGCAGTTTGCTAGGGGGAAGCAATCAGCCCCAGCATTTT. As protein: CASSLLGGSNQPQHF. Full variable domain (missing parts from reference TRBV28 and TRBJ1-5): DVKVTQSSRYLVKRTGEKVFLECVQDMDHENMFWYRQDPGLGLRLIYFSYDVKMKEKGDIPEGYSVSREKKERFSLILESASTNQTSMYLCASSLLGGSNQPQHFGDGTRLSIL.

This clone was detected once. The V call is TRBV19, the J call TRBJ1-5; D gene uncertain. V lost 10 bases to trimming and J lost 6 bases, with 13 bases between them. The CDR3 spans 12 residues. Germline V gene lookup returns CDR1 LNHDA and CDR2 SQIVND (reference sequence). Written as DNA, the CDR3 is TGTGCCACCCCGCCGAGATTTCAGCCCCAGCATTTT. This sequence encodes CATPPRFQPQHF.

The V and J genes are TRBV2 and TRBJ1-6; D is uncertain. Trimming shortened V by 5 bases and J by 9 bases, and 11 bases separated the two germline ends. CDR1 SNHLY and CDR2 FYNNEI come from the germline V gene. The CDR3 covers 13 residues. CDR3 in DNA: TGTGCCAGCAGTCTTAGTAGTTCTTCACCCCTCCACTTT. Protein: CASSLSSSSPLHF.

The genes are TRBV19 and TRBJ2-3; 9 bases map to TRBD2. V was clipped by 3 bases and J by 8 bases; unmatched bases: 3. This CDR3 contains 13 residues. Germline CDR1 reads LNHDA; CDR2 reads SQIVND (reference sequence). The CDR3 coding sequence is TGTGCCAGTAGTATGGGGACTAGCCTTACGCAGTATTTT. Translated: CASSMGTSLTQYF.

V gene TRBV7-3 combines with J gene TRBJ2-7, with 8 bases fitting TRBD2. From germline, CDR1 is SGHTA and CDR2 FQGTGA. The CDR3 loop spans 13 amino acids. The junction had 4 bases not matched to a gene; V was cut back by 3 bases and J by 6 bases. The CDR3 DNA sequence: TGTGCCAGCAGCTTGGGACTAGAAGGCGAGCAGTACTTC. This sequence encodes CASSLGLEGEQYF.

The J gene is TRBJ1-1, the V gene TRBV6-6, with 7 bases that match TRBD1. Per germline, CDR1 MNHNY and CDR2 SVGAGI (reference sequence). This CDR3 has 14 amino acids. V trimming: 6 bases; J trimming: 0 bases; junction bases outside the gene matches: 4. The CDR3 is CASRGQIMNTEAFF. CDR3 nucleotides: TGTGCCAGCAGGGGACAGATAATGAACACTGAAGCTTTCTTT.

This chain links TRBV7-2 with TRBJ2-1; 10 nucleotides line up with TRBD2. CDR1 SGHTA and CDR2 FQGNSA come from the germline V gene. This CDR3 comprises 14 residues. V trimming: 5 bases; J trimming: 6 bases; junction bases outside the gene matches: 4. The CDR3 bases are TGTGCCAGCAGCAGCGAGCGGGAGGGCAATGAGCAGTTCTTC. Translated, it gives CASSSEREGNEQFF.

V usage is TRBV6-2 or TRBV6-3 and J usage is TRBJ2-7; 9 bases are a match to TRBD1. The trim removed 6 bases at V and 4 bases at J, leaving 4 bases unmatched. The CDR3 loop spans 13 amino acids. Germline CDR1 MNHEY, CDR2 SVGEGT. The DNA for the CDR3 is TGTGCCAGCAGCGGACAGGGGTATTACGAGCAGTACTTC. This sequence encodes CASSGQGYYEQYF.

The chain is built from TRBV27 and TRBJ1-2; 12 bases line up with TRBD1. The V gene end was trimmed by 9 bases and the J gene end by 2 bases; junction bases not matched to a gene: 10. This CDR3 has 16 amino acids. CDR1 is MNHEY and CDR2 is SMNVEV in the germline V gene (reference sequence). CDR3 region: CASATGTGGFNYGYTF. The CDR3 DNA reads TGTGCCAGTGCCACGGGGACAGGGGGCTTCAACTATGGCTACACCTTC.

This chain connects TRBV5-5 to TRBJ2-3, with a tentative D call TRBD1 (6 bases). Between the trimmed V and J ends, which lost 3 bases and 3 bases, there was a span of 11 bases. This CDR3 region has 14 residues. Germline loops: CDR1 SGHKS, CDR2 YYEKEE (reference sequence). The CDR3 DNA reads TGTGCCAGCAGCTCGCTAGGGGGAACAGATACGCAGTATTTT. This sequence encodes CASSSLGGTDTQYF.

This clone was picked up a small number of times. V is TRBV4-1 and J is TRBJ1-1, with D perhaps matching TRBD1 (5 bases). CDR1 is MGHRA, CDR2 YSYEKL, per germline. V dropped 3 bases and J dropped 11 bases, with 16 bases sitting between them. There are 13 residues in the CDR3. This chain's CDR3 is CASSHTGSPPAFF. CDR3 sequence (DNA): TGCGCCAGCAGCCATACAGGATCACCGCCGGCTTTCTTT.

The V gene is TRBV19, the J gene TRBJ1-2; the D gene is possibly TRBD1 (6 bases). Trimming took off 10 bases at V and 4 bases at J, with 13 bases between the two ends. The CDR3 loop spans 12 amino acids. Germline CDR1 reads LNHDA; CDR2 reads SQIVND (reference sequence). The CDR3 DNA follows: TGTGCCACCTTAGACAGGCCCTATGGCTACACCTTC. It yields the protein CATLDRPYGYTF.

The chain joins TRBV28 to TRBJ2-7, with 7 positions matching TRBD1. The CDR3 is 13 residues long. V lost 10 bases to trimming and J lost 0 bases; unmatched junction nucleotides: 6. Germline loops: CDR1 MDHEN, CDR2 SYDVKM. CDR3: CAILGQNSYEQYF. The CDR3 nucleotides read TGTGCCATCCTGGGACAGAACTCCTACGAGCAGTACTTC.

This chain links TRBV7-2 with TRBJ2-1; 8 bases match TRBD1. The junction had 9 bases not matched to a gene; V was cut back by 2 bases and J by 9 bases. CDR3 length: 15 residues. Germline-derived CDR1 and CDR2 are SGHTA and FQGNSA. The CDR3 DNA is TGTGCCAGCAGCTTAATGCAGGGGGCGCCTAGTGAGCAGTTCTTC. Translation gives CASSLMQGAPSEQFF.